Below, 7 T cell receptor delta chains from the same sample are listed, as sequenced in a study of gamma-delta T cells after stem cell transplantation. TCRdb reprocessed the RT-PCR reads using CATT. The sample consists of 1,500 to 2,000 delta-chain clones, less than 0.35% of them appearing once. The sequencing sample was made of gamma-delta T cells. The receptors stem from a human donor. It is not recorded whose cells these are; they may come from a transplant donor.

In this sample, this clone turned up a few times. Just one base apart from a much larger clone, this may be a read error. DNA of the CDR3: TGTGCTCTTGGGGAACTTCCTACGGCACTGGGGGCCACTGGGGATGTCACCGATAAACTCATCTTT. It translates to CALGELPTALGATGDVTDKLIF. V and J are TRDV1 and TRDJ1, with TRDD3 matching over 8 bases. Germline loops: CDR1 TSWWSYY, CDR2 QGS. The trim removed 0 bases at V and 1 base at J, leaving 22 bases unmatched. The CDR3 loop spans 22 amino acids.

With respect to this clone: This may be a read error: a much more frequent sequence differs by one nucleotide. The same CDR3 also results from other DNA sequences found in this sample. The chain recombines TRDV2 with TRDJ1; D possibly corresponds to TRDD2 (6 bases). Germline V gene data show CDR1 as GEAIGNYY and CDR2 as EKD. This CDR3 contains 15 residues. CDR3 in DNA: TGTGCTTGTGACACCGTCTCCTACAACGATATCGAGCTCATCTTT. Its protein is CACDTVSYNDIELIF.

This clone was seen only a few times. Given a much more abundant clone one base away, this may be a read error. Other DNA sequences in the sample encode the same CDR3. V gene TRDV2 combines with J gene TRDJ3; TRDD3 matches 7 bases. Germline V CDR1 and CDR2: GEAIGNYY, EKD. The CDR3 totals 20 residues. The CDR3: CACDTVLGGRSSWDTRQMFF. CDR3 coding DNA: TGTGCCTGTGACACCGTGCTGGGGGGCCGCAGCTCCTGGGACACCCGGCAGATGTTTTTC.

To note about this clone: The protein given by TCRdb reflects a much larger clone and differs at residue 13 from this DNA's translation, likely from a read error; the protein shown is the DNA's translation. The V gene is TRDV2, the J gene TRDJ1; tentative D call: TRDD1 (6 bases). This CDR3 has 15 amino acids. CDR1 GEAIGNYY and CDR2 EKD come from the germline V gene. In nucleotides, the CDR3 is TGTGCCTGTGACACCGTCGGGGAAGAAGGAAATAAACCCATCTTT. It encodes CACDTVGEEGNKPIF.

Comments on this clone: This probably arose from a read error, given a far larger clone one base away. The same CDR3 is also encoded by other DNA sequences in this sample. This chain joins TRDV2 and TRDJ1, with 12 bases matching TRDD3. With 7 bases clipped from V and 0 bases from J, the junction kept 20 bases outside the gene matches. Germline V gene data show CDR1 as GEAIGNYY and CDR2 as EKD. The CDR3 has 20 residues. The CDR3 nucleotides read TGTGCCTGCGACGCGCTACTGGGGGATACAAGGCTGGGGTACACCGATAAACTCATCTTT. Protein sequence: CACDALLGDTRLGYTDKLIF.

In the case of this clone: The protein given by TCRdb reflects a much larger clone and differs at residue 4 from this DNA's translation, likely from a read error; the protein shown is the DNA's translation. This chain uses TRDV2 with TRDJ1; possibly TRDD3 for D (6 bases). The CDR3 sequence is 18 residues long. Germline-derived CDR1 and CDR2 are GEAIGNYY and EKD. The CDR3 loop reads CACGTVLGGVSTYDKLIF. The CDR3 nucleotides read TGTGCCTGTGGCACCGTTTTGGGGGGGGTATCGACTTATGATAAACTCATCTTT.

This clone appeared a few times. Given a far larger clone just one base away, this is likely a sequencing read error. This sequence joins TRDV2 and TRDJ2; 13 bases fit TRDD3. In germline, CDR1 is GEAIGNYY, CDR2 EKD. CDR3 length equals 22 residues. With V trimmed by 3 bases and J by 0 bases, 18 bases remained unmatched. The CDR3 sequence: CACDGLPPALLGDTALTAQLFF. The DNA of the CDR3 is TGTGCCTGTGACGGCCTTCCTCCGGCATTACTGGGGGATACGGCTTTGACAGCACAACTCTTCTTT.